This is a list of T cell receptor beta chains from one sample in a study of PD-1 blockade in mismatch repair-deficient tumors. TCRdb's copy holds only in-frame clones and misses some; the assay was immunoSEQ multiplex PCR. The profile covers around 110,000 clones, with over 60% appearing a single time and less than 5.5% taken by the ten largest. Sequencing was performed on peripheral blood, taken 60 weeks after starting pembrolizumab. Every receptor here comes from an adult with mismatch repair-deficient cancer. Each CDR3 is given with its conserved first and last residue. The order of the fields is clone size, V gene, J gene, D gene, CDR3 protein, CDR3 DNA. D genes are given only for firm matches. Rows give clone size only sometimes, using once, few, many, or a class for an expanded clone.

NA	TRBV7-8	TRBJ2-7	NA	CASSLFIGYEQYF	TGTGCCAGCAGCTTGTTTATCGGCTACGAGCAGTACTTC
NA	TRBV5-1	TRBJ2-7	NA	CASRSRRDRNTYEQYF	TGCGCCAGCAGAAGCCGGAGGGACAGAAATACCTACGAGCAGTACTTC
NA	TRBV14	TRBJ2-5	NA	CASSQDDSSFGETQYF	TGTGCCAGCAGCCAAGATGATTCCAGTTTTGGGGAGACCCAGTACTTC
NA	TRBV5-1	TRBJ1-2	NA	CASSFGTANYGYTF	TGCGCCAGCAGCTTTGGCACCGCTAACTATGGCTACACCTTC
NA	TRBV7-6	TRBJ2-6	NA	CASSLLIRFTSGANVLTF	TGTGCCAGCAGCTTGTTAATCCGGTTCACCTCTGGGGCCAACGTCCTGACTTTC
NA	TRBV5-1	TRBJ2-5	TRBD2	CASSPASGSDKQETQYF	TGCGCCAGCAGCCCTGCTAGCGGGAGTGATAAGCAAGAGACCCAGTACTTC
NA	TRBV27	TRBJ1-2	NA	CASSLLGQPGTSYTF	TGTGCCAGCAGTTTATTAGGCCAACCCGGGACCTCCTACACCTTC
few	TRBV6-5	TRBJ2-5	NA	CASSYGVSGETQYF	TGTGCCAGCAGTTACGGGGTTTCTGGGGAGACCCAGTACTTC
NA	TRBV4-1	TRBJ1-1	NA	CASSQEGPVGTEAFF	TGCGCCAGCAGCCAAGAAGGCCCGGTGGGAACTGAAGCTTTCTTT
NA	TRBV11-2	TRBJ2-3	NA	CASSLGQGGWGTDTQYF	TGTGCCAGCAGCTTAGGCCAGGGCGGGTGGGGCACAGATACGCAGTATTTT
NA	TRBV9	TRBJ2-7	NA	CASSPGRRTYEQYF	TGTGCCAGCAGCCCGGGACGGCGGACCTACGAGCAGTACTTC
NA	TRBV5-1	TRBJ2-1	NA	CASSLGVNQRSNEQFF	TGCGCCAGCAGCTTGGGAGTCAACCAAAGGAGCAATGAGCAGTTCTTC
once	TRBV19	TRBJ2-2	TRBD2	CASSTPWTSGSNTGELFF	TGTGCCAGTAGTACCCCGTGGACTAGCGGGTCGAACACCGGGGAGCTGTTTTTT
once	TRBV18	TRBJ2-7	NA	CASSPAATYEQYF	TGTGCCAGCTCACCAGCAGCTACCTACGAGCAGTACTTC
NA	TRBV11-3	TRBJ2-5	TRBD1	CASSPGQGVYRETQYF	TGTGCCAGCAGCCCCGGACAGGGGGTTTACAGGGAGACCCAGTACTTC
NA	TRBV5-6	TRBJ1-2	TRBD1	CASSEGPGTGNLPYTF	TGTGCCAGCAGCGAAGGACCCGGGACAGGGAATCTTCCCTACACCTTC
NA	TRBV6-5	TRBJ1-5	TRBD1	CASSSQTGAQPQHF	TGTGCCAGCAGTTCCCAGACAGGGGCTCAGCCCCAGCATTTT
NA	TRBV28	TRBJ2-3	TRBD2	CASSPGTSGRLSTDTQYF	TGTGCCAGCAGTCCGGGGACTAGCGGGAGGCTTAGCACAGATACGCAGTATTTT
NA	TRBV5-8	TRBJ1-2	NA	CASSGFNYGYTF	TGTGCCAGCAGCGGATTTAACTATGGCTACACCTTC
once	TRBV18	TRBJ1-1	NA	CASSLGSNTEAFF	TGTGCCAGCTCACTCGGCAGTAACACTGAAGCTTTCTTT
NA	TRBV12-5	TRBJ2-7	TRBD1	CASGTRQGLSGPYEQYF	TGTGCTAGTGGTACACGACAGGGTTTGTCGGGGCCCTACGAGCAGTACTTC
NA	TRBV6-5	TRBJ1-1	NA	CASAWRGNTEAFF	TGTGCCAGCGCGTGGAGGGGGAACACTGAAGCTTTCTTT
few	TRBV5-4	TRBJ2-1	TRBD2	CASSFQREGNNEQFF	TGTGCCAGCAGCTTTCAGCGGGAGGGGAACAATGAGCAGTTCTTC
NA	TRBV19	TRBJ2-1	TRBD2	CASSIDPSPGGSYNEQFF	TGTGCCAGTAGTATAGATCCGAGCCCGGGGGGATCCTACAATGAGCAGTTCTTC
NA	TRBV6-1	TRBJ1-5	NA	CASSVLGFSNQPQHF	TGTGCCAGCAGTGTCCTCGGGTTTAGCAATCAGCCCCAGCATTTT
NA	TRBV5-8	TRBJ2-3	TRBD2	CASTHGTSGRWADTQYF	TGTGCCAGCACCCACGGAACTAGCGGGAGATGGGCAGATACGCAGTATTTT
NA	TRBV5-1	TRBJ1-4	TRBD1	CASSLATGANEKLFF	TGCGCCAGCAGCTTGGCGACAGGGGCTAATGAAAAACTGTTTTTT
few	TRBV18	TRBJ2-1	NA	CASSLPGTYNEQFF	TGTGCCAGCTCACTACCCGGGACCTACAATGAGCAGTTCTTC
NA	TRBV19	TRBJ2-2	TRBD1	CASSINRQGAGTGELFF	TGTGCCAGTAGTATAAATCGACAGGGGGCGGGCACCGGGGAGCTGTTTTTT
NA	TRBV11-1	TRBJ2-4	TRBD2	CASSFDSGGSKNIQYF	TGTGCCAGCAGCTTTGATTCAGGCGGGAGCAAAAACATTCAGTACTTC
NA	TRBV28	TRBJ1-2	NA	CASSLGQGYGYTF	TGTGCCAGCAGTTTAGGCCAAGGGTATGGCTACACCTTC
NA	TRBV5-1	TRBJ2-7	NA	CASSSSDKGYEQYF	TGCGCCAGCAGCTCCTCGGACAAGGGATACGAGCAGTACTTC
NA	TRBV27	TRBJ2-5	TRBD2	CASSSKGLRGETQYF	TGTGCCAGCAGTTCGAAGGGACTAAGGGGTGAGACCCAGTACTTC
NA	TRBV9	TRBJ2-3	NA	CASSVGYDTQYF	TGTGCCAGCAGCGTAGGGTATGATACGCAGTATTTT
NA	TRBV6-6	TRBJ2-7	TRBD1	CASSFRDRGHYEQYF	TGTGCCAGCAGTTTCCGGGACAGGGGACATTACGAGCAGTACTTC
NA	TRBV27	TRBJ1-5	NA	CASRSSGYNQPQHF	TGTGCCAGCAGATCCTCAGGTTACAATCAGCCCCAGCATTTT
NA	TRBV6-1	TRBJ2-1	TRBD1	CASSEDDRVYNEQFF	TGTGCCAGCAGTGAAGACGACAGGGTGTACAATGAGCAGTTCTTC
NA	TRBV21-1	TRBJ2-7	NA	CAPPEGGRRAEQYF	TGTGCTCCGCCGGAGGGCGGGAGGAGGGCCGAGCAGTACTTC
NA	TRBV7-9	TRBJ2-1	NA	CASSLPTDNEQFF	TGTGCCAGCAGCTTACCGACGGACAATGAGCAGTTCTTC
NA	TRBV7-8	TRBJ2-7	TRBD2	CASSPQGGRALAEQYF	TGTGCCAGCAGCCCCCAAGGCGGGAGGGCCCTCGCCGAGCAGTACTTC
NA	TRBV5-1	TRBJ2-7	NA	CASSPWTASYEQYF	TGCGCCAGCAGCCCATGGACAGCCTCCTACGAGCAGTACTTC
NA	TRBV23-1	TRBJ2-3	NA	CASSLAVAHTDTQYF	TGCGCCAGCAGTCTTGCTGTAGCGCACACAGATACGCAGTATTTT
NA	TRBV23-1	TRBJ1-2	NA	CASSQSSRGVCNYGYTF	TGCGCCAGCAGTCAATCGAGTAGGGGGGTTTGCAACTATGGCTACACCTTC
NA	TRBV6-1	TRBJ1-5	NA	CASRGRFQPQHF	TGTGCCAGCCGGGGGAGGTTTCAGCCCCAGCATTTT
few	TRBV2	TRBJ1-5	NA	CASSEWDSNQPQHF	TGTGCCAGCAGTGAGTGGGACAGCAATCAGCCCCAGCATTTT
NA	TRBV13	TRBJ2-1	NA	CASSLSRSSYNEQFF	TGTGCCAGCAGCTTGAGCCGAAGCTCCTACAATGAGCAGTTCTTC
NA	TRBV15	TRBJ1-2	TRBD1	CATSRPTGEFGYTF	TGTGCCACCAGCAGACCTACAGGGGAGTTTGGCTACACCTTC
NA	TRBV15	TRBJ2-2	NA	CATSRAPNTGELFF	TGTGCCACCAGCAGGGCCCCGAACACCGGGGAGCTGTTTTTT
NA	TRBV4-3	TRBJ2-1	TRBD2	CASSSHSGRANEQFF	TGCGCCAGCAGCTCCCATAGCGGGAGGGCCAATGAGCAGTTCTTC
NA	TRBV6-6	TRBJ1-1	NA	CASSYDLANTEAFF	TGTGCCAGCAGTTACGACCTCGCGAACACTGAAGCTTTCTTT
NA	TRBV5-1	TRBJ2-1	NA	CASSLGGRDSLMQFF	TGCGCCAGCAGCTTAGGTGGGCGGGACTCCCTGATGCAGTTCTTC